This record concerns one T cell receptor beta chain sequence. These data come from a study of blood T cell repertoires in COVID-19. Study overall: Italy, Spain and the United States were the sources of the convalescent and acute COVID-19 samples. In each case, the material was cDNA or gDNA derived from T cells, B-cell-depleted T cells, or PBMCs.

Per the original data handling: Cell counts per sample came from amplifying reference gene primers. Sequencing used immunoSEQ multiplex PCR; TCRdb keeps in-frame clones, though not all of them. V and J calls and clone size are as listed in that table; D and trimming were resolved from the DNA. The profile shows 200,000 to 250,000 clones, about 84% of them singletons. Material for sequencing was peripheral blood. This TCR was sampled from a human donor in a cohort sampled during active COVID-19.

CDR3 sequence reads: CASSLIAVHDTQYF. The DNA of the CDR3 is TGTGCCAGCAGCTTGATAGCGGTTCACGATACGCAGTATTTT. The chain is built from TRBV11-2 and TRBJ2-3, with D tentatively TRBD2 (6 bases). CDR1 is SGHAT, CDR2 FQNNGV, per germline. CDR3 length: 14 amino acids. V was trimmed by 3 bases and J by 6 bases, leaving 13 bases between them.